This T cell receptor beta chain was captured in a study of CD8 T cells in Susac syndrome. On the study more broadly: Susac syndrome patients were untreated, on corticosteroids with some adding intravenous immunoglobulin, or on intravenous immunoglobulin only.

TEMRA cells were FACS-enriched, and CD8+ and CD4+ T cells were isolated negatively. This clonotype was seen once. Reverse transcription of roughly 0.45 to 1 ug RNA was performed with random hexamers. TCRdb re-derived calls from the immunoSEQ multiplex PCR reads in MiXCR, one entry per CDR3 protein. The repertoire includes 74,000 or so distinct CDR3 sequences, 90% to 95% of them detected once, and approximately 0.52% sits in the top ten. This TCR was sampled from a human donor with Susac syndrome. Source material: CD4+ T cells from PBMCs.

The CDR3 sequence: CASSPPQGYTGELFF. The CDR3 DNA is TGTGCCAGCTCACCACCACAGGGTTACACCGGGGAGCTGTTTTTT. The chain couples TRBV18 to TRBJ2-2; a possible D gene is TRBD1 (6 bases). V lost 0 bases to trimming and J lost 3 bases, with 8 bases between them. Germline CDR1 reads KGHSH; CDR2 reads LQKENI. CDR3 length: 15 amino acids.